This T cell receptor beta chain emerged from a study of human T cells and chemical hapten exposure (dated by TCRdb to the early 2020s). Turning to the overall study: For sensitization, 2% DPC in acetone was applied to a roughly 2 cm by roughly 2 cm area of upper inner arm skin. Throughout the roughly 24-week study period, patients were also given weekly therapeutic DPC doses on the scalp. Patch tests used Finn chambers with 0.01% DPC on the upper back, scored after 6 days by International Contact Dermatitis Research Group standards. The patient cohort, mostly female, included alopecia areata with under or over 50% scalp involvement, alopecia totalis and alopecia universalis. Libraries were pooled for sequencing, and per-sample TCR yields varied mainly because of small differences in library volumes within the pool. The study tracked peripheral blood TCR repertoire changes in vivo during primary and secondary sensitization to the hapten diphenylcyclopropenone (DPC) in alopecia patients. Blood samples were taken from patients before sensitization (week 0) and then at 2, 6 and about 24 weeks after DPC sensitization. For TCR sequencing, blood came from about 29 alopecia patients at anywhere from one to four time points (pre-sensitization, 2, 6 and 24 weeks). The full study reports these points: Repeated subsampling changed both the strength of the expansion versus patch-test correlation and the threshold at which the correlation became significant. Patch test score correlated positively with the number of PT1 expanded TCRs, reaching significance at thresholds 8, 16 and 32 but not at 4. Alopecia, a presumed autoimmune disease, was present in all patients, so the immune response of the patients might differ from that of healthy individuals. Compared with pre-sensitization or healthy control sets, expanded TCRs formed significantly more large CDR3 similarity clusters, which is consistent with antigen-driven responses. No change with DPC sensitization was found in the number of TCRs above 1 in 1000 frequency, and no evidence of global repertoire structure alterations was found.

Library preparation was by RACE. TCRdb shows the sequencer as NextSeq 500. During library preparation, unique molecular identifiers were attached to individual cDNA molecules so that TCRs could be counted quantitatively and reproducibly. From each blood RNA sample, both TCR alpha and TCR beta chains were sequenced. As for the authors' bioinformatics: Samples had a median of approximately 96,000 TCRs, with a range from roughly 23,224 to 700,000. V, J and CDR3 annotation of the TCR reads was performed with the Decombinator software suite. To make PS versus PT1 abundance plots, every sample was subsampled to the same number of TCRs (28,000). Expanded TCRs were defined as absent before sensitization and observed at least eight times at the 2-week time point. TCRdb reprocessed the public reads (quality trimming at Q25 with fastp, clone calling with MiXCR) and kept in-frame beta chains. Each record represents a unique CDR3 protein, reported with the most common genes and DNA among its rows. None of the V and J calls come from the authors' own analysis; TCRdb made them. This sample holds around 200,000 distinct CDR3 sequences; nearly 30% were observed only once. The top ten clones comprise less than 3.5% of the sample.

Reading the germline V gene (reference sequence) gives CDR1 MNHEY and CDR2 SMNVEV. Inclusive of the bounding cysteine and phenylalanine, the CDR3 is 12 residues long. Only the CDR3 region is kept as DNA, spanning 36 bases read in frame from base 1. Between the V and J ends, shortened by 5 bases and 6 bases respectively, the junction contains 9 bases. Explained via the paper, the time point label denotes: pre-sensitization, week 0. Reading the label with the study, this specimen's treatment or condition is: therapeutic diphenylcyclopropenone sensitization with weekly scalp DPC. At every patch-test visit, the blood draw took place before the patch test was put on. Patients were considered eligible if aged 18 to 70, diagnosed with alopecia and deemed suitable for DPC therapy, and patients were excluded if pregnant. Total RNA was extracted from unfractionated whole blood that had been collected in Tempus Blood RNA tubes.

A remark on this clonotype: No antigen is known for it. Per-base quality was not reported, and no clone a single base away is much larger than it.

The receptor was derived from a woman aged 25-40 years with alopecia areata. Some clones in this sample may be carry-over from other donors' samples. The material sequenced was whole blood, taken in connection with sensitization to the hapten diphenylcyclopropenone (DPC). The chain links TRBV27 with TRBJ2-3; too little of a D gene remains to name it. The DNA sequence reads TGTGCCAGCAGTCGAATCGGGGATACGCAGTATTTT. Its protein is CASSRIGDTQYF.